This T cell receptor (beta chain) is drawn from a study of cytomegalovirus exposure and HLA in healthy donors. The wider study: The early release's HLA-typed donors yielded about 85 million unique TCRs.

V dropped 6 bases and J dropped 4 bases, with 13 bases sitting between them. The CDR3 has 13 residues. The germline CDR1 and CDR2 sequences are MNHNS and SASEGT. A multiplex PCR was run with 60 Vbeta primers and 13 Jbeta primers. Source study methods: As a later analysis found, there were 80 million to 90 million unique TCR beta chains, of which 8.5 million to 13 million were shared. Generated by immunoSEQ multiplex PCR, the TCRdb table keeps only in-frame clones and is missing some. The V and J calls and clone size are taken from that table; D and trimming were inferred from the DNA. The table lists 130,000 to 150,000 clones, roughly 70% of them singletons.

The sequencing sample was made of PBMCs. This clonotype was sampled from a man younger than 35 in good health and CMV-seropositive. V gene TRBV6-1 combines with J gene TRBJ2-7, with D perhaps matching TRBD2 (5 bases). CDR3 region: CASRDSPNYEQYF. CDR3 nucleotide sequence: TGTGCCAGCAGGGACTCCCCAAATTACGAGCAGTACTTC.